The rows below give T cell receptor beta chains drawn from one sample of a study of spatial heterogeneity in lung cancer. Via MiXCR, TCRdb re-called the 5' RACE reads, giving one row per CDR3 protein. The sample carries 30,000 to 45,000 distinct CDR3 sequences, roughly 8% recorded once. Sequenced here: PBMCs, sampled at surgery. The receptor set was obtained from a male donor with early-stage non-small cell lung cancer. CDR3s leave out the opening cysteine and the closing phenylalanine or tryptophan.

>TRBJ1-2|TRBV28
ASSIRTDKNGYT
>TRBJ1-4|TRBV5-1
ASRAPLGTNEKLF
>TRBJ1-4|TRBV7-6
VSSLRDRLTKGEKLF
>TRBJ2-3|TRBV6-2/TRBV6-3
ASSTRQGPDTQY
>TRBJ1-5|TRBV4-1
ASSQAGYYNQPQH
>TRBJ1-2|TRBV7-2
ASSFDPNYGYT
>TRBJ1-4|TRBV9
ASSPQAGGFGEKLF
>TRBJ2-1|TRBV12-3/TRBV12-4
ASSLADPGPYNEQF
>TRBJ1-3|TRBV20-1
SASLWGSSGNTIY
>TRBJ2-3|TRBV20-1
SASGASGSRADTQY
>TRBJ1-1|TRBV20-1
SALAQGLNTEAF
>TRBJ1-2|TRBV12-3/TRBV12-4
ASSLGQWLGYT
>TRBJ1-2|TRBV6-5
ASGMDRAANYGYT
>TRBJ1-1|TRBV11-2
ASTNRGWAEAF
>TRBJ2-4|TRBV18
ASSPPQGLGAKNIQY
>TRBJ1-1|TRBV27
ASAGTVAFTEAF
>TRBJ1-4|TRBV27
ASSPTGRPNEKLF
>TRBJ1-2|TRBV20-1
SAREGVRGYT
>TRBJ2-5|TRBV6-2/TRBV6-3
ASSWGRQETQY
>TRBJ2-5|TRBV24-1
ATSDFYQETQY
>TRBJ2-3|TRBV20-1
SATGTPGSTDTQY
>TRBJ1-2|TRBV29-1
SVEDFYGYT
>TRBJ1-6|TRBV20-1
SARETRAGINSPLH
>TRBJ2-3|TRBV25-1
ASSEWLAPDTQY
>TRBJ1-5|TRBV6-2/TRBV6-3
ASSYPQGAGQPQH
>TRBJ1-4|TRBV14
ASSPPGRPGNEKLF
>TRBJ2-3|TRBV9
ASSAILAGGRDTQY
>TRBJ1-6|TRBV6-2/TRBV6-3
ASSLTNSPLH
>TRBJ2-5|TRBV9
ASSDTQGQETQY
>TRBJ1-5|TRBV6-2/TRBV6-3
ASSYGGVRGNQPQH
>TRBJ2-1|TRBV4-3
ASSRQIDNEQF
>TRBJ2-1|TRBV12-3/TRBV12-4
ASSTVSSYNEQF
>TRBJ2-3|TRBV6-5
ASTGWSIAGGEDTQY
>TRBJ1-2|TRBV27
ASSAPGKGYGYT
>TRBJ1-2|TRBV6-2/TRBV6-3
ASSYLAGSYGYT
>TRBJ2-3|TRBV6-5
ASSSAGTALLNIPDTQY
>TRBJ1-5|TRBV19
ASSTGWQPQH
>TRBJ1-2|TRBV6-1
ASSEWVSNYGYT
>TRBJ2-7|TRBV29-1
SATGQESKGLYEQY
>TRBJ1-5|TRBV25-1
ASSEGGSQPQH
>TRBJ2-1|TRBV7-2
ASSWTPYNEQF
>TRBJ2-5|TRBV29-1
GGGGPRETQY
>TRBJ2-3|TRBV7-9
ASSFGGRVTDTQY
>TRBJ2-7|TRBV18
ASSSDRGAGGEQY
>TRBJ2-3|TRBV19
ASSPTLGPQY
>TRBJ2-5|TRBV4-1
ASSQESGLETQY
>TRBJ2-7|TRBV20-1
SASRDVSYEQY